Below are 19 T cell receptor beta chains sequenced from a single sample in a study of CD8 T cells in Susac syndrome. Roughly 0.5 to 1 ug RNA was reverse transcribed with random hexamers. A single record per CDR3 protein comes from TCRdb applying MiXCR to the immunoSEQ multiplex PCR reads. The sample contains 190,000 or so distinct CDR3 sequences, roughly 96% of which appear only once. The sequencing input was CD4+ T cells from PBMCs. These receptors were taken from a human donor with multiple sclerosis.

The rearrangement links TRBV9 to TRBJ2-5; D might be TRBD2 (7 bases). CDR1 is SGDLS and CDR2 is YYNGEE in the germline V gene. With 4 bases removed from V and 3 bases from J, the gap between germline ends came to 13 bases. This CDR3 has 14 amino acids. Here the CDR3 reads CASSRGGDEETQYF. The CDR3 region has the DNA TGTGCCAGCAGCAGAGGGGGGGATGAAGAGACCCAGTACTTC.

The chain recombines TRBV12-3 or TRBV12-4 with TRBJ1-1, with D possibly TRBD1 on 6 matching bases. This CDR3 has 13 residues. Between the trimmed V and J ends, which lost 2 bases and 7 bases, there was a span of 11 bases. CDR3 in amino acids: CASSLRGGNEAFF. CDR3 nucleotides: TGTGCCAGCAGTTTAAGGGGGGGCAATGAAGCTTTCTTT.

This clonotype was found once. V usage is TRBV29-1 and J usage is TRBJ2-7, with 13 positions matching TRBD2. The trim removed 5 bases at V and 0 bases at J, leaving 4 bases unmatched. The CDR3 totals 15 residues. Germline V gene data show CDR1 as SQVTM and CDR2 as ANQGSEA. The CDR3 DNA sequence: TGCAGCGTTCGAGGGACTAGCGGGGACTCCTACGAGCAGTACTTC. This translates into CSVRGTSGDSYEQYF.

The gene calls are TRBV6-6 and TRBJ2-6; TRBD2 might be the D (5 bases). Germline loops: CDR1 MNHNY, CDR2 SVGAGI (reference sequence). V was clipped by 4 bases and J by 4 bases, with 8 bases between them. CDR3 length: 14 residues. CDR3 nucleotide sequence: TGTGCCAGCAGTTCCCTAGCCGGGGCCAACGTCCTGACTTTC. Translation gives CASSSLAGANVLTF.

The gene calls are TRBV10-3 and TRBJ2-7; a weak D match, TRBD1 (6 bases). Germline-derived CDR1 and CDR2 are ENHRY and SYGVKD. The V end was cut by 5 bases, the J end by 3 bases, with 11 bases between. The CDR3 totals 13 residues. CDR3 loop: CAISRLQGYEQYF. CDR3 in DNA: TGTGCCATCAGTAGACTACAGGGCTACGAGCAGTACTTC.

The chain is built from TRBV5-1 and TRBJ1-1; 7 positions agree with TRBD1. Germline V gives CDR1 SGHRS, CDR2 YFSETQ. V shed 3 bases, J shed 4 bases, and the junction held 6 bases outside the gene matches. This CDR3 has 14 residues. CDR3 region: CASSSQGGPTEAFF. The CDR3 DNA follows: TGCGCCAGCAGCTCTCAAGGGGGCCCCACTGAAGCTTTCTTT.

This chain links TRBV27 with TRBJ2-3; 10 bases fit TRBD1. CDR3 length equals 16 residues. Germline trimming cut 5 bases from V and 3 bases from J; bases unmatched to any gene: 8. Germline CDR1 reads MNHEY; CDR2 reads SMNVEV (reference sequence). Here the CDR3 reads CASSQRGDRGTDTQYF. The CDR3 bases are TGTGCCAGCAGTCAACGCGGGGACAGGGGAACAGATACGCAGTATTTT.

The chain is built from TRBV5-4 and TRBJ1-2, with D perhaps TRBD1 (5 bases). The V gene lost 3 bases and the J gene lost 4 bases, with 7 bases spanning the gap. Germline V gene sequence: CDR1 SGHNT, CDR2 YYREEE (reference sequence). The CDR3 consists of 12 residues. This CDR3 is CASSWDGYGYTF. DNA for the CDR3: TGTGCCAGCAGCTGGGACGGCTATGGCTACACCTTC.

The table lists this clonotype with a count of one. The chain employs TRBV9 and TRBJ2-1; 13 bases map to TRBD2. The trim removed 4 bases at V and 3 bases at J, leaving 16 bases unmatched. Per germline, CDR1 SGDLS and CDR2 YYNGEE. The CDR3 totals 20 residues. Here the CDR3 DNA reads TGTGCCAGCAGCCCCAATCGGTGGACTAGCGGGAGACGGGGCTACAATGAGCAGTTCTTC. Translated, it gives CASSPNRWTSGRRGYNEQFF.

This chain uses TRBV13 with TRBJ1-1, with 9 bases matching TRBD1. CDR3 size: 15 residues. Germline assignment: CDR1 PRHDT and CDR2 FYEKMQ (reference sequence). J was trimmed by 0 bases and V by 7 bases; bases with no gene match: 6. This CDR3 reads CASKEQGAVNTEAFF. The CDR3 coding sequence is TGTGCCAGCAAGGAACAGGGGGCAGTGAACACTGAAGCTTTCTTT.

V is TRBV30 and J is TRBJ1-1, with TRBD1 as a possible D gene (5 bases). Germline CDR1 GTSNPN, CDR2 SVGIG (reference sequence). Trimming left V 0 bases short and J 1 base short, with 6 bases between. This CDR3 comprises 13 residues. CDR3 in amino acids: CAWSVGGNTEAFF. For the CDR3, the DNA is TGTGCCTGGAGTGTCGGGGGGAACACTGAAGCTTTCTTT.

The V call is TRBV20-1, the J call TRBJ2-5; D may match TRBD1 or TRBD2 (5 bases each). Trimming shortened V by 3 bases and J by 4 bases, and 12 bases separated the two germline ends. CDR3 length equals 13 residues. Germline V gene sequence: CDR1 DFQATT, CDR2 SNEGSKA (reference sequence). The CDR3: CSASLRDGETQYF. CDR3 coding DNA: TGCAGTGCTAGTTTAAGGGACGGAGAGACCCAGTACTTC.

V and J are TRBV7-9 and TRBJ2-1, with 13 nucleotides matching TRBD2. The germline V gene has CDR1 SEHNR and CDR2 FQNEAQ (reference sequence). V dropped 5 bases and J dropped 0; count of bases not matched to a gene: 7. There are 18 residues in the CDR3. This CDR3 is CASSTLGLAGSSYNEQFF. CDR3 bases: TGTGCCAGCAGCACTCTGGGACTAGCGGGGAGCTCCTACAATGAGCAGTTCTTC.

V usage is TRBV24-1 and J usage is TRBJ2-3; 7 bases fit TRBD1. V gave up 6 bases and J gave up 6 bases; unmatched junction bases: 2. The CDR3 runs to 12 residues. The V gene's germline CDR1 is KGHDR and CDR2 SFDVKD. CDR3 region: CATSTGADTQYF. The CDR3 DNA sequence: TGTGCCACCAGTACAGGGGCTGATACGCAGTATTTT.

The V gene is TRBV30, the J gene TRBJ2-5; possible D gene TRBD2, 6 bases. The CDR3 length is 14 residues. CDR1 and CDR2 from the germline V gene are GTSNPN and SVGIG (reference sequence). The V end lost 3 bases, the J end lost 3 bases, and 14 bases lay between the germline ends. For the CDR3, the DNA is TGTGCCTGGAGAAACGTAGCGGCTAAAGAGACCCAGTACTTC. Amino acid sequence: CAWRNVAAKETQYF.

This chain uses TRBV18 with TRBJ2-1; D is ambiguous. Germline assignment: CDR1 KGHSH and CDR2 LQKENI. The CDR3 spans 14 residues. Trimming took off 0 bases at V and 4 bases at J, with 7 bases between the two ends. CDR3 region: CASSPPGPYNEQFF. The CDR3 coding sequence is TGTGCCAGCTCACCACCGGGTCCATACAATGAGCAGTTCTTC.

In nucleotides, the CDR3 is TGCAGCGTTGAACGGAACCAGAACACTGAAGCTTTCTTT. Protein: CSVERNQNTEAFF. This rearrangement joins TRBV29-1 to TRBJ1-1; D not certain. With 2 bases removed from V and 1 base from J, the gap between germline ends came to 8 bases. This CDR3 is 13 amino acids long. Germline V lookup: CDR1 SQVTM, CDR2 ANQGSEA.

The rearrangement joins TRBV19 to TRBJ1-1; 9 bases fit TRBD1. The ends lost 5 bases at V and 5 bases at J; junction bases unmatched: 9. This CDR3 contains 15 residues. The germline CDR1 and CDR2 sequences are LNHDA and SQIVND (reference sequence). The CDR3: CASSESTGGKTEAFF. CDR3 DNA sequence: TGTGCCAGTAGTGAAAGCACAGGGGGCAAAACTGAAGCTTTCTTT.

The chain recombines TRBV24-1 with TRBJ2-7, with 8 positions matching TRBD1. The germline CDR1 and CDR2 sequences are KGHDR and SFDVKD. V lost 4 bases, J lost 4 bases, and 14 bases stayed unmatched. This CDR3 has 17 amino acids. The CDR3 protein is CATSDLNRGNPRYEQYF. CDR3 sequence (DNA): TGTGCCACCAGTGACCTTAACAGGGGGAACCCCCGTTACGAGCAGTACTTC.